This T cell receptor beta chain was sequenced in a study of blood T cell repertoires in COVID-19. Background on the study: Some COVID-19 samples were acute and others convalescent; all came from the United States, Italy and Spain. PBMCs, B-cell-depleted T cells, or T cells were the source of the cDNA or gDNA that made up the material.

Per the original methods: Reference gene primer amplification yielded estimated nucleated cell counts. Sequenced by immunoSEQ multiplex PCR; TCRdb stores in-frame clones only, minus some. Clone size and the V and J calls come from that table; the DNA yielded D and trimming. Of 120,000 or so clones listed, 85% are singletons. V lost 3 bases to trimming and J lost 6 bases; unmatched junction nucleotides: 11. Germline CDR1 is SGHRS and CDR2 is YFSETQ. The CDR3 loop spans 16 amino acids. The J gene is TRBJ1-2, the V gene TRBV5-1; 10 bases match TRBD1. The TCR sequence derives from a woman of 80 years or more with acute or convalescent COVID-19. The sample consisted of peripheral blood. This chain's CDR3 is CASSSRGGTGDDGYTF. DNA for the CDR3: TGCGCCAGCAGCTCGAGAGGTGGGACAGGGGACGATGGCTACACCTTC.